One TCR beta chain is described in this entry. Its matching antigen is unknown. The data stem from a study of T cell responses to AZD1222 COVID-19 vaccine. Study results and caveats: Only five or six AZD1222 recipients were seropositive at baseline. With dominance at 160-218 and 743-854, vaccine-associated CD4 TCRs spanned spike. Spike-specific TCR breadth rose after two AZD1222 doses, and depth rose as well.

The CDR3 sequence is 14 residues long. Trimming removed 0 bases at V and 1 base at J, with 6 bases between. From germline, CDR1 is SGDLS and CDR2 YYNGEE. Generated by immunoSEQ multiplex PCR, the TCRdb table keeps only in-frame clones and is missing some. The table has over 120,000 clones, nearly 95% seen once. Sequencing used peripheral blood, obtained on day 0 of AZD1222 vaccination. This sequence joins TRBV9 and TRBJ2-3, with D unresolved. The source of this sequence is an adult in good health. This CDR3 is CASSVGWGTDTQYF. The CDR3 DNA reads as TGTGCCAGCAGCGTAGGATGGGGCACAGATACGCAGTATTTT.